This record concerns one TCR beta chain sequence. There are a few counts of this clone. Its cognate antigen has yet to be identified. No base qualities exist here, and no much larger clone lies one base off it. The data were obtained in a study of vaccination effects on CD4 cells after COVID-19 (dated by TCRdb to 2021 to 2024). Study-wide context: In the ViraFEST assay, PBMC were stimulated with viral peptide pools, and antigen-specific CD4+ T cell clonotypes were then identified by expansion using TCR sequencing. Participants received two doses of either the BNT162b2 or the mRNA-1273 mRNA SARS-CoV-2 vaccine. Pre-vaccine samples were drawn from two convalescent patients 16 days and one week before the first dose, at 142 and 148 days after COVID-19 diagnosis. Two million PBMC per well were cultured in IMDM with around 5% human AB serum, around 9.1 IU/ml IL-2 and gentamicin, plus 10 ug/ml peptides. In both COVID-19 convalescent patients and infection-naive vaccine recipients, the study compared SARS-CoV-2 spike-specific CD4+ TCR repertoires from before mRNA vaccination with those from after it. Altogether, some ten COVID-19 convalescent patients and a few SARS-CoV-2-naive healthy vaccine recipients made up the full study. In the study, cultures from other donors were sequenced using the Oncomine TCR Beta short-read assay on an Illumina iSeq 100. What the work shows at the level of the full study, not this receptor alone: In convalescent patients, the post-vaccine spike-reactive repertoire consisted mainly of new vaccine-induced clones, largely distinct from infection-induced clones. Limitations of the study were the small number of convalescent patients and the absence of early post-infection timepoints. Clones induced by infection and clones induced by vaccination both contracted markedly at late timepoints after vaccination, which fits with T cell responses waning over time.

Trimming costs V 6 bases and J 4 bases, and their ends lie 10 bases apart. The CDR3 spans 13 residues, from the cysteine through the phenylalanine. Here the CDR3 DNA is all that survives: 39 bases in frame from base 1. The germline V gene specifies SNHLY as CDR1 and FYNNEI as CDR2. After more than 9 days of culture, CD4+ T cells were isolated with the EasySep CD4+ T cell isolation kit. PCR-confirmed SARS-CoV-2 infection had occurred in convalescent patients between March and December 2020, before the Alpha, Beta and Delta variants emerged in the United States. On days 3 and 7, half of the culture medium was replaced with fresh IL-2-containing medium. Unless noted otherwise, every peptide stimulation condition was grown in triplicate wells. Using Ficoll-Paque Plus gradient centrifugation, PBMC were separated from whole blood and then either used fresh or cryopreserved at -140C. Genomic DNA was extracted from cultured CD4+ T cells with the QIAamp micro DNA kit.

The library relied on the immunoSEQ multiplex PCR assay. TCR beta CDR3 sequencing was performed on DNA from the cultured, isolated CD4+ T cells. Concerning the study's data processing: Non-productive TCR sequences were removed, reads were trimmed to the CDR3 region, and CDR3s of at least 7 amino acids were retained. The MANAFEST web app was used to pick out antigen-specific clonotypes by comparing their expansion in peptide wells with that in reference cultures. To count as positive, a clone had to show expansion at FDR<0.05 compared with the reference and with all other wells, an odds ratio above 5, and a frequency above 0.1% in two replicate wells. Cross-reactive clonotypes were defined as significantly expanded in SARS-CoV-2 spike wells and in at least one common cold coronavirus spike condition. CDR3 similarity was assessed by Levenshtein distance with the stringdist R package, and unrooted trees were built with ape in R 3.6.1. TCRdb holds this immuneACCESS table with in-frame rearrangements only. Some clones are missing; in checked studies, unresolved V genes explain under half, and the rest has no known cause. The V and J calls and clone size are taken from that table; D and trimming were inferred from the DNA. Within this sample are 45,000 to 50,000 clones, with roughly three quarters of them counted one time only. The ten largest clones take up 12% of the sample.

The TCR originated in a human donor who had a prior SARS-CoV-2 infection. The specimen comprised CD4+ T cells from PBMCs cultured without peptide, sampled before COVID-19 vaccination. The rearranged chain carries TRBV2 and TRBJ1-5, with the D gene not clear enough to name. CDR3 reads: CASRAEGNQPQHF. The nucleotides read TGTGCCAGCAGGGCCGAGGGTAATCAGCCCCAGCATTTT.